This T cell receptor (beta chain) was documented in a study of cytomegalovirus exposure and HLA in healthy donors. Study-level background: The same platform was used for the roughly 130 validation repertoires as for the 600 to 700 first-cohort repertoires, as reported in a later analysis. Points from the study as a whole: Most TCRs appeared rarely, but some public TCRs recurred in many donors. Altogether, 160 or so TCR beta chains were recorded as cytomegalovirus-associated. High specificity and sensitivity for cytomegalovirus status were reported for the classifier.

TCRdb keeps only in-frame clones here, not all; method: immunoSEQ multiplex PCR. The sample lists around 240,000 clones; around 89% were seen once. As regards this clone: Its antigen is unidentified.

The V and J ends lost 5 bases and 0 bases, in that order; junction bases with no gene match: 6. CDR1 is MDHEN and CDR2 is SYDVKM in the germline V gene. The CDR3 consists of 15 residues. The specimen was PBMCs. This TCR was sampled from a young woman in good health and CMV-seronegative. The gene calls are TRBV28 and TRBJ2-7, with 8 bases matching TRBD2. This CDR3 is CASSPRGGSSYEQYF. The CDR3 nucleotides are TGTGCCAGCAGTCCCCGGGGGGGGAGCTCCTACGAGCAGTACTTC. Based on the CDR3 plus reference TRBV28 and TRBJ2-7, the full variable domain is DVKVTQSSRYLVKRTGEKVFLECVQDMDHENMFWYRQDPGLGLRLIYFSYDVKMKEKGDIPEGYSVSREKKERFSLILESASTNQTSMYLCASSPRGGSSYEQYFGPGTRLTVT.